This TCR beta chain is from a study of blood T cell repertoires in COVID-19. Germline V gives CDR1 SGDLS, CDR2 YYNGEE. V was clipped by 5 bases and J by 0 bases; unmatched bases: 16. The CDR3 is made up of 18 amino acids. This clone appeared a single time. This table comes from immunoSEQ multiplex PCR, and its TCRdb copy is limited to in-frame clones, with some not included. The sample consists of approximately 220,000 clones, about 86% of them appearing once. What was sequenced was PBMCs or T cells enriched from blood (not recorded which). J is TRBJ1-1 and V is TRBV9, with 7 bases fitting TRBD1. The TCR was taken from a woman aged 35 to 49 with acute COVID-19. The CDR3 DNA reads TGTGCCAGCAGGGGGGTCCGACAGGGCCTGGGGGTGAACACTGAAGCTTTCTTT. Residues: CASRGVRQGLGVNTEAFF.